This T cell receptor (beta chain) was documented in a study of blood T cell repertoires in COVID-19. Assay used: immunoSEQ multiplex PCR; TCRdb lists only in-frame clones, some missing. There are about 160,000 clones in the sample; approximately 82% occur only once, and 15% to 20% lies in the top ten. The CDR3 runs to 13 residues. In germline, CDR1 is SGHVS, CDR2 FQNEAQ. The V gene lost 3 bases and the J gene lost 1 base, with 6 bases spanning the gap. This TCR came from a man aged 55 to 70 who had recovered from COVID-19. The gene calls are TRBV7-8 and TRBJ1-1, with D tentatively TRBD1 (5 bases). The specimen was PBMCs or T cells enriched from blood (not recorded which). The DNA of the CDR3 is TGTGCCAGCAGCTTCGGGGGGAACACTGAAGCTTTCTTT. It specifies CASSFGGNTEAFF.